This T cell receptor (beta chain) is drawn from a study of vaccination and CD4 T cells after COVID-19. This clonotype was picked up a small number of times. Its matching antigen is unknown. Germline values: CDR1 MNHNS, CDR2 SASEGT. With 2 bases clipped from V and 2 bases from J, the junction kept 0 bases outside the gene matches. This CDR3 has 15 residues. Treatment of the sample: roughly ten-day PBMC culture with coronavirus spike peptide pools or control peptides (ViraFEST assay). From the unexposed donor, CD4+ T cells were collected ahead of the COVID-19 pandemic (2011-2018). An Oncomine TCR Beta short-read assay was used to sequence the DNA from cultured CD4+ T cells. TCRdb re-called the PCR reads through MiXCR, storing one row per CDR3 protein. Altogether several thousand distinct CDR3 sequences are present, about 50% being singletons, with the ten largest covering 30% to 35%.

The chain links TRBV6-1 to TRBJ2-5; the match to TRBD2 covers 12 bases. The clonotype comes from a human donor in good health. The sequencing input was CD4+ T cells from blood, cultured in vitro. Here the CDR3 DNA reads TGTGCCAGCAGTGAACTAGCGGGGGGGCAAGAGACCCAGTACTTC. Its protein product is CASSELAGGQETQYF.